This T cell receptor (beta chain) was profiled in a study of T cells in Graves' hyperthyroidism and ophthalmopathy. The germline V gene has CDR1 MNHNS and CDR2 SASEGT. V was pared by 6 bases and J by 5 bases, with 14 bases of the junction left unmatched. The CDR3 loop spans 17 amino acids. In patients aged 18 to 65, hyperthyroidism was newly diagnosed, with duration under 2 months. Uncontrolled infection, other autoimmune disease, pregnancy or lactation led to exclusion. Each diagnosis drew on symptoms, thyroxine, TRAb, thyroid ultrasound and orbital computed tomography findings. As regards this clonotype: A much larger clonotype is one base distant, so this may be a read error.

Amplified TCR beta CDR3 regions came from RNA transcripts. Researchers ran a first-round RT-PCR on the TCR CDR3 using the HTBI primer set. TCRdb re-called the multiplex PCR reads with MiXCR, one entry per CDR3 protein. Of more than 500,000 distinct CDR3 sequences in the sample, roughly 17% were seen once. The chain couples TRBV6-1 to TRBJ2-1, with 9 bases identical to TRBD2. The TCR sequence derives from a woman aged 25 to 39 with Graves' hyperthyroidism. The sample consisted of blood. The CDR3 reads CASSCRPGTSHDNEQFF. The CDR3 DNA is TGTGCCAGCAGCTGCAGGCCCGGGACTAGCCATGACAATGAGCAGTTCTTC.